Listed below are T cell receptor beta chains from one sample, sequenced in a study of shared clonotypes between healthy human individuals. Some clones are missing from TCRdb's copy, which holds only in-frame ones; the method was immunoSEQ multiplex PCR. The profile covers about 2 million clones, with about 95% appearing a single time and 1.1% taken by the ten largest. Material: naive CD8+ T cells sorted from blood. The receptors come from a man between 18 and 35 years old in good health. Both conserved end residues are part of each CDR3. D genes are given only for firm matches.

D gene: -
V gene: TRBV21-1
J gene: TRBJ2-1
CDR3 protein: CASSKKVSGRASYNEQFF
CDR3 DNA: TGTGCCAGCAGCAAAAAGGTTAGCGGGAGGGCCTCCTACAATGAGCAGTTCTTC

D gene: -
V gene: TRBV6-5
J gene: TRBJ2-3
CDR3 protein: CASSYQWADSTDTQYF
CDR3 DNA: TGTGCCAGCAGTTACCAGTGGGCGGATAGCACAGATACGCAGTATTTT

D gene: -
V gene: TRBV11-2
J gene: TRBJ2-7
CDR3 protein: CASGWYAGSYEQYF
CDR3 DNA: TGTGCCAGCGGTTGGTATGCGGGGTCCTACGAGCAGTACTTC

D gene: TRBD1
V gene: TRBV4-1
J gene: TRBJ2-5
CDR3 protein: CASSQDQGTGGENQYF
CDR3 DNA: TGCGCCAGCAGCCAAGATCAAGGGACAGGGGGCGAGAACCAGTACTTC

D gene: TRBD2
V gene: TRBV5-1
J gene: TRBJ2-6
CDR3 protein: CASSSGTSGSFFGANVLTF
CDR3 DNA: TGCGCCAGCAGCTCGGGGACTAGCGGGAGTTTTTTTGGGGCCAACGTCCTGACTTTC

D gene: -
V gene: TRBV4-3
J gene: TRBJ2-7
CDR3 protein: CASSQDRTGYEQYF
CDR3 DNA: TGCGCCAGCAGCCAAGATAGAACGGGCTACGAGCAGTACTTC

D gene: TRBD1
V gene: TRBV10-3
J gene: TRBJ2-7
CDR3 protein: CAIMTPGPVTGQGAYEQYF
CDR3 DNA: TGTGCCATCATGACCCCCGGCCCGGTGACCGGACAGGGGGCCTACGAGCAGTACTTC

D gene: TRBD1
V gene: TRBV4-3
J gene: TRBJ2-7
CDR3 protein: CASSHYGGQGVSYEQYF
CDR3 DNA: TGCGCCAGCAGCCACTACGGCGGACAGGGGGTCTCCTACGAGCAGTACTTC

D gene: -
V gene: TRBV6-5
J gene: TRBJ1-3
CDR3 protein: CASSYTLGDSGNTIYF
CDR3 DNA: TGTGCCAGCAGTTATACCCTCGGCGACTCTGGAAACACCATATATTTT

D gene: TRBD2
V gene: TRBV27
J gene: TRBJ2-7
CDR3 protein: CASSLTPGTSDHEQYF
CDR3 DNA: TGTGCCAGCAGTTTAACTCCGGGGACTAGCGACCACGAGCAGTACTTC

D gene: TRBD2
V gene: TRBV4-3
J gene: TRBJ2-7
CDR3 protein: CASSQEIAGGPYEQYF
CDR3 DNA: TGCGCCAGCAGCCAAGAAATCGCGGGGGGGCCCTACGAGCAGTACTTC

D gene: TRBD1
V gene: TRBV10-2
J gene: TRBJ1-2
CDR3 protein: CASSRDSSYGYTF
CDR3 DNA: TGCGCCAGCAGCCGGGACAGCTCCTATGGCTACACCTTC

D gene: -
V gene: TRBV6-1
J gene: TRBJ1-3
CDR3 protein: CASSEANLRISGNTIYF
CDR3 DNA: TGTGCCAGCAGTGAAGCGAATCTCCGAATCTCTGGAAACACCATATATTTT